These 24 T cell receptor beta chains originate from one sample sequenced in a study of T cells in Graves' hyperthyroidism and ophthalmopathy. Authors of the study amplified TCR beta CDR3 regions from RNA transcripts. First-round RT-PCR with HTBI primers amplified the TCR CDR3 region. In TCRdb, the multiplex PCR reads were re-called with MiXCR into one record per CDR3 protein. There are 490,000 or so distinct CDR3 sequences in the sample; about 46% occur only once, and 44% lies in the top ten. The source material was peripheral blood or thyroid tissue (not recorded which). The source of these receptors is an adult woman with Graves' disease, either hyperthyroidism or ophthalmopathy (not recorded which).

This clonotype was observed at least ten times. V is TRBV10-1 and J is TRBJ2-5; 11 bases are shared with TRBD2. The J segment lost 4 bases and the V segment lost 6 bases, leaving 16 bases of the junction unmatched. Germline CDR1 and CDR2: WNHNN and SYGVQD (reference sequence). This CDR3 comprises 18 residues. The CDR3 nucleotides read TGCGCCAGCAGACCTACTAGCGGGAGAACGTCGAGGCGAGAGACCCAGTACTTC. It is translated as CASRPTSGRTSRRETQYF.

This sequence joins TRBV20-1 and TRBJ1-3; D call uncertain. Germline V lookup: CDR1 DFQATT, CDR2 SNEGSKA (reference sequence). The CDR3 is 11 amino acids. V dropped 6 bases and J dropped 2 bases, with 5 bases sitting between them. The CDR3 bases are TGCAGTGCGGGGACTGGAAACACCATATATTTT. Translating it yields CSAGTGNTIYF.

This clonotype was observed many times. The gene calls are TRBV5-1 and TRBJ1-6; possible D gene TRBD1, 5 bases. Looked up from germline, CDR1 is SGHRS and CDR2 is YFSETQ. V was shortened by 2 bases and J by 5 bases, with 11 bases between the two germline ends. The CDR3 contains 15 residues. The CDR3 bases are TGCGCCAGCAGCTTCTCGGGCAGGGATAATTCACCCCTCCACTTT. Amino acid sequence: CASSFSGRDNSPLHF.

This clonotype was seen at least ten times. The chain carries TRBV20-1 and TRBJ1-4, with a tentative D call TRBD1 (5 bases). Germline-derived CDR1 and CDR2 are DFQATT and SNEGSKA (reference sequence). The CDR3 loop spans 13 amino acids. Trimming cost V 2 bases and J 8 bases, with 12 bases left between them. The CDR3 protein is CSARTPEGEKLFF. CDR3 DNA: TGCAGTGCTAGAACCCCCGAGGGGGAAAAACTGTTTTTT.

The chain is built from TRBV25-1 and TRBJ1-2; D gene ambiguous. The germline gives CDR1 MGHDK, CDR2 SYGVNS. The CDR3 consists of 13 residues. The CDR3 DNA reads as TGTGCTAGAGATTTGGCAGGACTATATGGCTACACCTTC. It is translated as CARDLAGLYGYTF.

The chain carries TRBV7-2 and TRBJ2-2; D is ambiguous. This CDR3 spans 14 amino acids. V was clipped by 3 bases and J by 4 bases, with 9 bases between them. The germline V gene encodes CDR1 SGHTA and CDR2 FQGNSA. CDR3 sequence reads: CASSFSWFTGELFF. The CDR3, as DNA: TGTGCCAGCAGCTTTAGCTGGTTCACCGGGGAGCTGTTTTTT.

CDR3 bases: TGTGCTAGAACCCCGGACAGGGTCCACGAGCAGTACTTC. Protein product: CARTPDRVHEQYF. The chain joins TRBV19 to TRBJ2-7; 8 nucleotides line up with TRBD1. The CDR3 consists of 13 residues. Germline CDR1 is LNHDA and CDR2 is SQIVND (reference sequence).

The chain combines TRBV10-3 with TRBJ2-7; no firm D call. CDR3 length equals 11 residues. Trimming shortened V by 8 bases and J by 3 bases, and 8 bases separated the two germline ends. In germline, CDR1 is ENHRY, CDR2 SYGVKD. In DNA form, the CDR3 reads TGTGCCATCTCTTCGAGCTACGAGCAGTACTTC. This sequence encodes CAISSSYEQYF.

This clonotype was counted only a few times. The chain has TRBV30 and TRBJ1-2; D is unclear. Germline CDR1 is GTSNPN and CDR2 is SVGIG (reference sequence). Trimming pared 0 bases from V and 3 bases from J, leaving 11 bases between. There are 14 residues in the CDR3. The CDR3 protein is CAWSVPLHDYGYTF. CDR3 sequence (DNA): TGTGCCTGGAGTGTACCCCTACACGACTATGGCTACACCTTC.

The chain is built from TRBV7-9 and TRBJ1-5; the D gene is possibly TRBD1 (6 bases). The CDR3 loop spans 14 amino acids. The germline gives CDR1 SEHNR, CDR2 FQNEAQ (reference sequence). V was cut by 4 bases and J by 5 bases, with 12 bases left in between. The CDR3 sequence is CASSSRDNDQPQHF. For the CDR3, the DNA is TGTGCCAGCAGCTCCCGGGACAACGATCAGCCCCAGCATTTT.

J is TRBJ1-6 and V is TRBV7-2, with 7 bases lining up with TRBD1. The CDR3 spans 16 residues. In germline, CDR1 is SGHTA, CDR2 FQGNSA. J gave up 6 bases and V 5 bases, and 10 bases lay outside the gene matches. The CDR3 loop reads CASSPQTGRSNSPLHF. The DNA for the CDR3 is TGTGCCAGCAGCCCGCAGACAGGGCGAAGTAATTCACCCCTCCACTTT.

This clonotype appeared once. This rearrangement joins TRBV12-3 or TRBV12-4 to TRBJ2-7; D remains ambiguous. This CDR3 spans 14 amino acids. With 5 bases removed from V and 3 bases from J, the gap between germline ends came to 14 bases. CDR3 region: CASSPRRANYEQYF. The CDR3 DNA sequence: TGTGCCAGCAGTCCCCGCCGGGCCAACTACGAGCAGTACTTC.

The CDR3 sequence is CSAATTGPFNEKLFF. As DNA, the CDR3 is TGCAGTGCTGCCACGACAGGACCGTTTAATGAAAAACTGTTTTTT. The rearrangement links TRBV20-1 to TRBJ1-4; a weak D match, TRBD1 (6 bases). V dropped 5 bases and J dropped 4 bases, with 17 bases sitting between them. The CDR3 has 15 amino acids. The germline gives CDR1 DFQATT, CDR2 SNEGSKA (reference sequence).

This clonotype was seen many times. The rearrangement uses TRBV5-8 and TRBJ2-5, with 8 bases identical to TRBD2. This CDR3 has 16 residues. Trimming at V came to 3 bases and at J to 5 bases, leaving 12 bases not matched to a gene. Germline lookup yields CDR1 SGHTS and CDR2 YDEGEE. The CDR3 nucleotides are TGTGCCAGCAGCTACATGCCCAGCGGGAGCGGGGAGACCCAGTACTTC. Protein: CASSYMPSGSGETQYF.

The table lists this clonotype with many counts. This chain uses TRBV12-3 or TRBV12-4 with TRBJ1-1; D may be TRBD1 (6 bases). Trimming pared 5 bases from V and 4 bases from J, leaving 17 bases between. The length of the CDR3 is 15 residues. The DNA of the CDR3 is TGTGCCAGCAGTCCCTCCTTCGGACAGATCACTGAAGCTTTCTTT. Translating gives CASSPSFGQITEAFF.

This clonotype has ten or more counts. The genes are TRBV6-5 and TRBJ1-1; maybe TRBD1 (6 bases). V was pared by 2 bases and J by 0 bases, with 16 bases between. The CDR3 is 17 residues long. CDR1 is MNHEY and CDR2 is SVGAGI in the germline V gene. CDR3 sequence (DNA): TGTGCCAGCAGTTACGTAGGGACAAAGGACATGAACACTGAAGCTTTCTTT. Translated: CASSYVGTKDMNTEAFF.

This clonotype has only a few counts. The chain couples TRBV29-1 to TRBJ2-3; 7 bases map to TRBD2. V was clipped by 7 bases and J by 0 bases; unmatched bases: 10. CDR3 size: 15 residues. Germline assignment: CDR1 SQVTM and CDR2 ANQGSEA. The CDR3 DNA follows: TGCAGCGCCAGGAAGGGAGGGCTTAGCACAGATACGCAGTATTTT. Its protein product is CSARKGGLSTDTQYF.

The rearrangement links TRBV24-1 to TRBJ2-3; 9 positions agree with TRBD2. Germline CDR1 is KGHDR and CDR2 is SFDVKD. This CDR3 has 16 amino acids. The ends lost 3 bases at V and 6 bases at J; junction bases unmatched: 9. CDR3 in amino acids: CATSDRPGLAADTQYF. In nucleotides, the CDR3 is TGTGCCACCAGTGATCGTCCGGGACTAGCCGCCGATACGCAGTATTTT.

The chain recombines TRBV20-1 with TRBJ2-5; D perhaps matches TRBD2 (8 bases). The CDR3 contains 16 residues. The germline V gene encodes CDR1 DFQATT and CDR2 SNEGSKA (reference sequence). V was pared by 6 bases and J by 5 bases, with 25 bases between. This CDR3 reads CSASGGRDGGGETQYF. CDR3 nucleotide sequence: TGCAGTGCCTCAGGGGGTAGGGACGGCGGGGGGGAGACCCAGTACTTC.

This clonotype was counted a few times. The DNA for the CDR3 is TGTGCCAGCAGTGAAGGGACAGGGGGCGACGAGCAGTACTTC. Protein product: CASSEGTGGDEQYF. This rearrangement joins TRBV6-1 to TRBJ2-7, with 11 bases matching TRBD1. CDR3 length equals 14 residues. Germline V gene sequence: CDR1 MNHNS, CDR2 SASEGT. J lost 5 bases, V lost 1 base, and 1 base had no gene match.

This clonotype was counted at least ten times. V gene TRBV14 combines with J gene TRBJ1-2, with D unresolved. V lost 4 bases and J 5 bases, leaving 11 bases between the germline ends. CDR3 length equals 13 residues. CDR1 is SGHDN, CDR2 FVKESK, per germline. The CDR3 coding sequence is TGTGCCAGCAGCCTGGGAGGCCGGTATGGCTACACCTTC. Translated, it gives CASSLGGRYGYTF.

The chain employs TRBV14 and TRBJ2-2; D gene unclear. Germline CDR1 SGHDN, CDR2 FVKESK. This CDR3 is 13 amino acids long. Trimming cost V 4 bases and J 3 bases, with 6 bases left between them. The CDR3 region is CASSPAYTGELFF. For the CDR3, the DNA is TGTGCCAGCAGCCCGGCCTACACCGGGGAGCTGTTTTTT.

This clonotype was counted many times. The J gene is TRBJ2-7, the V gene TRBV7-6, with 11 positions matching TRBD2. V shed 1 base and J 6 bases; nucleotides not matched to a gene: 8. Germline V gene data show CDR1 as SGHVS and CDR2 as FNYEAQ. This CDR3 has 16 residues. The DNA for the CDR3 is TGTGCCAGCAGCTTAGGGGCCTCCGGGACTAGCGGCGAGCAGTACTTC. This translates into CASSLGASGTSGEQYF. Using reference TRBV7-6 and TRBJ2-7 for the parts outside the CDR3, the full variable domain is GAGVSQSPRYKVTKRGQDVALRCDPISGHVSLYWYRQALGQGPEFLTYFNYEAQQDKSGLPNDRFSAERPEGSISTLTIQRTEQRDSAMYRCASSLGASGTSGEQYFGPGTRLTVT.

This clonotype was picked up a small number of times. The CDR3 sequence is CATSRDLSTTGANVLTF. CDR3 nucleotide sequence: TGTGCCACCAGCAGAGATCTGAGCACTACCGGGGCCAACGTCCTGACTTTC. V and J are TRBV15 and TRBJ2-6; D call uncertain. Deletions cut 0 bases from V and 4 bases from J, with 13 bases between. Germline-derived CDR1 and CDR2 are LNHNV and YYDKDF (reference sequence). The length of the CDR3 is 17 residues.